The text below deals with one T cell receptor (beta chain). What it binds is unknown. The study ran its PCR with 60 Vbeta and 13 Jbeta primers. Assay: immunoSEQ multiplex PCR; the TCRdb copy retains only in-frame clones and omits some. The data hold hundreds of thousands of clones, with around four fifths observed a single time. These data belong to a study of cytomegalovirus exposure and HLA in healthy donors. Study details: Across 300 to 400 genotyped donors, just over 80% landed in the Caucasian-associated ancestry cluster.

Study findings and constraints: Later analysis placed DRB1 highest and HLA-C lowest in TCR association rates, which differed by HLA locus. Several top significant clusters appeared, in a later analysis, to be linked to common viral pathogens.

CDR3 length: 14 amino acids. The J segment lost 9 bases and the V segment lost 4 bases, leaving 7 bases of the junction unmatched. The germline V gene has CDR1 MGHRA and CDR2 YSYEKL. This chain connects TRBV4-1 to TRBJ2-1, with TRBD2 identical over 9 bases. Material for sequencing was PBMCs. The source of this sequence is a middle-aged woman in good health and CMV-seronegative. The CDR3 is CASSPRAGGIEQFF. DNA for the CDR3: TGCGCCAGCAGCCCCAGAGCGGGGGGCATTGAGCAGTTCTTC.